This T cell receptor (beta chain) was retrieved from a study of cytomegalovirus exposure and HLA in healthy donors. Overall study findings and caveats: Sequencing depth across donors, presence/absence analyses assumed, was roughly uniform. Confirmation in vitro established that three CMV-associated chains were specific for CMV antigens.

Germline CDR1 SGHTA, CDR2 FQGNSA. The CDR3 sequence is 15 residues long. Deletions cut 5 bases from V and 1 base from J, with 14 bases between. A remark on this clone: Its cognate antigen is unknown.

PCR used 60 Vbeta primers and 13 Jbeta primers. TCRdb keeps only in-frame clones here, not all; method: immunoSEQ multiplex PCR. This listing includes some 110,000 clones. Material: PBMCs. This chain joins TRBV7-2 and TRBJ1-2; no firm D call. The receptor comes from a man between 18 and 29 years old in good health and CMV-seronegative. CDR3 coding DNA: TGTGCCAGCAGCGGCAACTGGGCCAGTAACTATGGCTACACCTTC. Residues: CASSGNWASNYGYTF.